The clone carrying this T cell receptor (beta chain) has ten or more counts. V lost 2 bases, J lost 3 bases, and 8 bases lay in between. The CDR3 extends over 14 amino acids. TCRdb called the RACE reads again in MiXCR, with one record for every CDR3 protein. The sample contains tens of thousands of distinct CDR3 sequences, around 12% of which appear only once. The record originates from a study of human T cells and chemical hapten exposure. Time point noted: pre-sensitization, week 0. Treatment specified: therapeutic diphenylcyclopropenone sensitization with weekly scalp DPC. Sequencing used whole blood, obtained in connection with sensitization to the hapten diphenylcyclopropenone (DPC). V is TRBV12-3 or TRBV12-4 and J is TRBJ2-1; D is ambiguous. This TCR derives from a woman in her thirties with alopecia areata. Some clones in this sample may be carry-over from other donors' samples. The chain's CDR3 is CASSLRRLYNEQFF. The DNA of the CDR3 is TGTGCCAGCAGTTTAAGGCGGCTCTACAATGAGCAGTTCTTC.